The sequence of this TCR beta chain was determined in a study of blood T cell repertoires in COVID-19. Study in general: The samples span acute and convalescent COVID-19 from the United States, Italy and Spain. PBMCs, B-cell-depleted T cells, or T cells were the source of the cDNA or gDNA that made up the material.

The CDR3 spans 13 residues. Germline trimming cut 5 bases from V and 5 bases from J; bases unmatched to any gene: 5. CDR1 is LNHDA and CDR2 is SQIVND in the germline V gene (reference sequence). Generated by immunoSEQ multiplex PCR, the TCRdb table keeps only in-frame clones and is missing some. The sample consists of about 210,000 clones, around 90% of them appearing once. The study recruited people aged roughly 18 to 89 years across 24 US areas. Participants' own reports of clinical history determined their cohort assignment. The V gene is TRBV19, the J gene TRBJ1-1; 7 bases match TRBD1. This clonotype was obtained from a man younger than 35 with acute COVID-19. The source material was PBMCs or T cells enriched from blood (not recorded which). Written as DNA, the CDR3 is TGTGCCAGTAGTTTCTCAGGGGGAACTGAAGCTTTCTTT. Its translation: CASSFSGGTEAFF.